The next 22 T cell receptor beta chains were all read from a single sample in a study of blood T cells in healthy people across ages. Combining a sample-barcoded 5' primer with a J-beta primer mix, a second PCR ran for roughly 7 to 11 cycles. TCRdb analysed the 5' RACE reads with MiXCR anew, one entry per CDR3 protein. Counted here are under 950,000 distinct CDR3 sequences, about a fifth occurring once; the ten biggest clones make up roughly 22%. The sample was blood. These TCRs come from a man between 70 and 80 years old in good health.

This clonotype was counted between two and nine times. The V call is TRBV20-1, the J call TRBJ1-1, with D maybe TRBD1 (5 bases). Germline loops: CDR1 DFQATT, CDR2 SNEGSKA (reference sequence). The CDR3 is 11 amino acids. The germline V and J ends were trimmed by 4 bases and 6 bases, with 9 bases remaining between them. CDR3 coding DNA: TGCAGTGCTACAGGGATCGCTGAAGCTTTCTTT. As protein: CSATGIAEAFF.

The chain has TRBV2 and TRBJ2-2; TRBD1 matches at 7 bases. The V segment lost 6 bases and the J segment 4 bases; nucleotides outside the gene matches: 8. Germline V gene lookup returns CDR1 SNHLY and CDR2 FYNNEI. The CDR3 spans 15 residues. The chain's CDR3 is CASRDTGVGTGELFF. CDR3 sequence (DNA): TGTGCCAGCAGGGATACAGGGGTCGGCACCGGGGAGCTGTTTTTT.

The chain has TRBV5-1 and TRBJ1-1, with D possibly TRBD1 on 5 matching bases. The V end was cut by 4 bases, the J end by 1 base, with 14 bases between. Germline loops: CDR1 SGHRS, CDR2 YFSETQ. The CDR3 is 15 amino acids. The CDR3 protein is CASSPFGGRNTEAFF. CDR3 nucleotide sequence: TGCGCCAGCAGCCCGTTCGGGGGACGGAACACTGAAGCTTTCTTT.

This clonotype was detected many times. V and J are TRBV20-1 and TRBJ1-2; D unclear. CDR3 length: 14 amino acids. Germline V gene sequence: CDR1 DFQATT, CDR2 SNEGSKA (reference sequence). V lost 1 base to trimming and J lost 4 bases, with 13 bases between them. CDR3 DNA sequence: TGCAGTGCTAGAGGAACAGCTGCTGGCTATGGCTACACCTTC. Translated: CSARGTAAGYGYTF.

This clonotype was observed a few times. The rearrangement uses TRBV20-1 and TRBJ1-5, with 7 bases that match TRBD1. CDR3 length: 16 amino acids. CDR1 and CDR2 from the germline V gene are DFQATT and SNEGSKA (reference sequence). V shed 0 bases and J 3 bases; nucleotides not matched to a gene: 8. CDR3 DNA sequence: TGCAGTGCTAGAGATTATGCAGGGGGTTTCAATCAGCCCCAGCATTTT. This encodes CSARDYAGGFNQPQHF.

This clonotype appeared a few times. This rearrangement joins TRBV6-2 or TRBV6-3 to TRBJ2-1; no reliable D call. Trimming shortened V by 2 bases and J by 0 bases, and 2 bases separated the two germline ends. The germline V gene has CDR1 MNHEY and CDR2 SVGEGT. This CDR3 is 13 amino acids long. The CDR3 here is CASSYVSYNEQFF. The DNA of the CDR3 is TGTGCCAGCAGTTACGTCTCCTACAATGAGCAGTTCTTC.

This clonotype was detected many times. J is TRBJ2-4 and V is TRBV29-1, with D possibly TRBD2 on 6 matching bases. V was pared by 5 bases and J by 6 bases, with 11 bases between. Germline CDR1 and CDR2: SQVTM and ANQGSEA. This CDR3 is built from 12 residues. CDR3 amino acids: CSVRGRGNIQYF. The DNA of the CDR3 is TGCAGCGTTAGAGGGCGGGGAAACATTCAGTACTTC.

This clonotype came up a few times. V is TRBV12-3 or TRBV12-4 and J is TRBJ2-4, with D perhaps assigned TRBD1 or TRBD2 (5 bases each). This CDR3 is built from 16 residues. V was clipped by 0 bases and J by 3 bases, with 12 bases between them. As DNA, the CDR3 is TGTGCCAGCAGTTTAGCGGGGGTTGGGAGCAAAAACATTCAGTACTTC. It codes for CASSLAGVGSKNIQYF.

The sample holds many counts of this clonotype. V usage is TRBV12-3 or TRBV12-4 and J usage is TRBJ1-4, with D possibly TRBD1 on 6 matching bases. The CDR3 sequence is 16 residues long. The V and J ends lost 3 bases and 5 bases respectively, with 16 bases between them. The CDR3 DNA reads TGTGCCAGCAGTTTTCAGGGGACTCACTGGAATGAAAAACTGTTTTTT. Protein sequence: CASSFQGTHWNEKLFF.

A few counts support this clonotype. The conserved final phenylalanine or tryptophan is absent from the CDR3, which likely points to a read error. The J gene is TRBJ1-1, the V gene TRBV11-2, with D possibly TRBD1 on 5 matching bases. V shed 4 bases and J shed 7 bases, with 22 bases lying between them. This CDR3 has 16 residues. CDR1 and CDR2 (germline): SGHAT, FQNNGV. The CDR3 DNA follows: TGTGCCAGCAGCTCATACCCGGGGACGGGGTACGGTGAAGCTTTCCTT. Its translation is CASSSYPGTGYGEAFL.

The rearrangement joins TRBV12-3 or TRBV12-4 to TRBJ2-1; perhaps TRBD1 as D (6 bases). Trimming removed 6 bases at V and 2 bases at J, with 14 bases between. The CDR3 spans 15 residues. The CDR3 loop reads CASSPNRVAYNEQFF. CDR3 in DNA: TGTGCCAGCAGCCCCAACAGGGTAGCCTACAATGAGCAGTTCTTC.

This clonotype was found a few times. The gene calls are TRBV5-1 and TRBJ2-5; 8 bases are a match to TRBD1. J gave up 3 bases and V 1 base, and 5 bases lay outside the gene matches. The CDR3 is 15 residues long. Germline V gives CDR1 SGHRS, CDR2 YFSETQ. In nucleotides, the CDR3 is TGCGCCAGCAGCTTGAACCCGGACAGGGAAGAGACCCAGTACTTC. Its protein is CASSLNPDREETQYF.

This clonotype was counted many times. The V and J genes are TRBV12-3 or TRBV12-4 and TRBJ2-2, with 9 nucleotides matching TRBD1. The CDR3 is 15 residues long. J lost 3 bases, V lost 4 bases, and 3 bases had no gene match. CDR3 amino acids: CASSWTGAYTGELFF. The CDR3 DNA follows: TGTGCCAGCAGTTGGACAGGGGCCTACACCGGGGAGCTGTTTTTT.

V is TRBV19 and J is TRBJ1-2; 8 bases map to TRBD1. This CDR3 spans 14 amino acids. The V gene's germline CDR1 is LNHDA and CDR2 SQIVND (reference sequence). With V trimmed by 1 base and J by 9 bases, 7 bases remained unmatched. The CDR3 DNA reads TGTGCCAGTAGTATAGCCCCTCGGACAGGGAGCTACACCTTC. It is translated as CASSIAPRTGSYTF. The whole variable domain, remainder taken from reference TRBV19 and TRBJ1-2, is DGGITQSPKYLFRKEGQNVTLSCEQNLNHDAMYWYRQDPGQGLRLIYYSQIVNDFQKGDIAEGYSVSREKKESFPLTVTSAQKNPTAFYLCASSIAPRTGSYTFGSGTRLTVV.

The chain carries TRBV20-1 and TRBJ1-5; tentatively, D is TRBD1 (5 bases). This CDR3 spans 13 amino acids. Per the germline V gene, CDR1 is DFQATT and CDR2 is SNEGSKA (reference sequence). V shed 3 bases and J shed 6 bases, with 12 bases lying between them. The CDR3 coding sequence is TGCAGTGCTAGTCGGGGGAATCTTCAGCCCCAGCATTTT. Amino acid sequence: CSASRGNLQPQHF.

This clonotype was seen more than once but under ten times. V is TRBV7-9 and J is TRBJ1-4, with D uncertain. Germline lookup yields CDR1 SEHNR and CDR2 FQNEAQ (reference sequence). Trimming cost V 2 bases and J 3 bases, with 7 bases left between them. CDR3 length equals 14 residues. CDR3 in amino acids: CASSLLAANEKLFF. CDR3 bases: TGTGCCAGCAGCTTACTGGCGGCTAATGAAAAACTGTTTTTT.

This clonotype has just a few counts. Mismatch with germline at one junction end may stem from a read error. The V and J genes are TRBV9 and TRBJ2-3; perhaps TRBD1 as D (6 bases). CDR3 length: 16 amino acids. Germline CDR1 SGDLS, CDR2 YYNGEE. The CDR3 sequence is CASSVEGRGYADTQYF. CDR3 DNA sequence: TGTGCCAGCAGCGTAGAAGGCAGGGGATATGCAGATACGCAGTACTTT.

This clonotype turned up a few times. The chain is built from TRBV7-9 and TRBJ2-7; D is unresolved. CDR3 length: 13 amino acids. V was shortened by 3 bases and J by 3 bases, with 9 bases between the two germline ends. CDR1 is SEHNR and CDR2 is FQNEAQ in the germline V gene (reference sequence). The CDR3 is CASSFVPDYEQYF. Written as DNA, the CDR3 is TGTGCCAGCAGCTTTGTCCCCGACTACGAGCAGTACTTC.

This clonotype turned up a few times. This chain links TRBV14 with TRBJ1-2; D uncertain. The V gene lost 1 base and the J gene lost 2 bases, with 11 bases spanning the gap. The germline CDR1 and CDR2 sequences are SGHDN and FVKESK. The CDR3 extends over 15 amino acids. As DNA, the CDR3 is TGTGCCAGCAGCCAAGTGAGGGAGCCCAACTATGGCTACACCTTC. Translation: CASSQVREPNYGYTF.

This clonotype has a handful of counts. This chain uses TRBV5-1 with TRBJ2-3, with D hard to call. The V gene lost 2 bases and the J gene lost 5 bases, with 12 bases spanning the gap. Germline CDR1 and CDR2: SGHRS and YFSETQ. This CDR3 has 14 amino acids. The DNA of the CDR3 is TGCGCCAGCAGCTTTGGGGTCGCCCAAGATACGCAGTATTTT. Amino acids: CASSFGVAQDTQYF.

This chain uses TRBV15 with TRBJ2-1, with 11 bases lining up with TRBD2. The CDR3 sequence is 15 residues long. Germline V lookup: CDR1 LNHNV, CDR2 YYDKDF (reference sequence). J was trimmed by 8 bases and V by 2 bases; bases with no gene match: 5. The CDR3 loop reads CATSRTSGSVYEQFF. The CDR3 bases are TGTGCCACCAGCAGAACTAGCGGGAGTGTATATGAGCAGTTCTTC.

V gene TRBV5-1 combines with J gene TRBJ1-1, with 7 nucleotides matching TRBD1. Germline V gene data show CDR1 as SGHRS and CDR2 as YFSETQ. The V gene end was trimmed by 4 bases and the J gene end by 1 base; junction bases not matched to a gene: 7. The CDR3 runs 15 residues. The CDR3 sequence: CASSIQGVKNTEAFF. In DNA form, the CDR3 reads TGCGCCAGCAGCATTCAGGGGGTTAAGAACACTGAAGCTTTCTTT.